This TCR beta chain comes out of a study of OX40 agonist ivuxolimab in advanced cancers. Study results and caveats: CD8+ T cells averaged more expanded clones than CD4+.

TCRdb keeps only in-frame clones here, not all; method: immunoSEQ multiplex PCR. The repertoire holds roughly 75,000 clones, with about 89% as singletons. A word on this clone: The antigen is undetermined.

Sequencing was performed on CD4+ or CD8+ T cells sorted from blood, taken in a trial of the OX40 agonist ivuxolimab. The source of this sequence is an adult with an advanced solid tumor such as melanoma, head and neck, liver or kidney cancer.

This CDR3 reads CASIAGANTGELFF. The CDR3 DNA reads TGTGCCAGCATAGCGGGCGCGAACACCGGGGAGCTGTTTTTT. This chain joins TRBV2 and TRBJ2-2; TRBD2 matches at 7 bases. J was trimmed by 0 bases and V by 7 bases; bases with no gene match: 2. This CDR3 comprises 14 residues. Germline loops: CDR1 SNHLY, CDR2 FYNNEI.